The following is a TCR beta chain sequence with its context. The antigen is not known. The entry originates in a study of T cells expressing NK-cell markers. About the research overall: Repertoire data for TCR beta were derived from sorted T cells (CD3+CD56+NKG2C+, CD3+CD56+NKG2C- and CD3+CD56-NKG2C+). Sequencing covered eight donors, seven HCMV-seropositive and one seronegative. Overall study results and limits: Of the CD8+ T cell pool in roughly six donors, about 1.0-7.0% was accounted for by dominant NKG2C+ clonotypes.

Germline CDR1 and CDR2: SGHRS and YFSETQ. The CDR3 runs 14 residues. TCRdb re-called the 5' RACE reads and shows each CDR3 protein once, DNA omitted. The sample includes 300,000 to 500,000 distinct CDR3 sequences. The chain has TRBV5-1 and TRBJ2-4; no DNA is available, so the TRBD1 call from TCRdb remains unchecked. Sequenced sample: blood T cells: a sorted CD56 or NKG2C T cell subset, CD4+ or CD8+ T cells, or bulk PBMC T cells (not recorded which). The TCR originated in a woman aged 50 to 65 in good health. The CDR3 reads CATTRRTPFSIQYF.